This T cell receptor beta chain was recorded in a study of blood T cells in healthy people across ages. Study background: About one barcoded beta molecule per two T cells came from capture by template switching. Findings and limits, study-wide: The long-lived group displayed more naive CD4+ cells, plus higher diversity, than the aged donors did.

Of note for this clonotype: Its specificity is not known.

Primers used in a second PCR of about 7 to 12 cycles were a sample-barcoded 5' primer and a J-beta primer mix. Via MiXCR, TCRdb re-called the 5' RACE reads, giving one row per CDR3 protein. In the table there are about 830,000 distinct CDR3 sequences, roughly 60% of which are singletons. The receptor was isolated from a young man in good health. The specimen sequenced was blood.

CDR3 bases: TGTGCCAGCAGTTACTCGATGCCCATGGGGGTAGCAGATACGCAGTATTTT. Its protein product is CASSYSMPMGVADTQYF. This chain uses TRBV6-5 with TRBJ2-3; D possibly matches TRBD1 or TRBD2 (5 bases each). V lost 0 bases, J lost 4 bases, and 17 bases lay in between. Germline assignment: CDR1 MNHEY and CDR2 SVGAGI. This CDR3 comprises 17 residues.